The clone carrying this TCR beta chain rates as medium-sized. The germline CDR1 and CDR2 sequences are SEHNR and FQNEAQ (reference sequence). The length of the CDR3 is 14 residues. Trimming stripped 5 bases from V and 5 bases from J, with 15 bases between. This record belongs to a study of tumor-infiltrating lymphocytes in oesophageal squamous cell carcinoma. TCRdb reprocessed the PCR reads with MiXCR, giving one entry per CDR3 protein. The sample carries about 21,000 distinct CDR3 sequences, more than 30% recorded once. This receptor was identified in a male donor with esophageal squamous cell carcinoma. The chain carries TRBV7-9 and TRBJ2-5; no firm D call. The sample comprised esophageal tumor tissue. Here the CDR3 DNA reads TGTGCCAGCAGCGCGGACCGTAGCTTTGAGACCCAGTACTTC. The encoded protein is CASSADRSFETQYF. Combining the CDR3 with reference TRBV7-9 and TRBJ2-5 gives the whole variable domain DTGVSQNPRHKITKRGQNVTFRCDPISEHNRLYWYRQTLGQGPEFLTYFQNEAQLEKSRLLSDRFSAERPKGSFSTLEIQRTEQGDSAMYLCASSADRSFETQYFGPGTRLLVL.